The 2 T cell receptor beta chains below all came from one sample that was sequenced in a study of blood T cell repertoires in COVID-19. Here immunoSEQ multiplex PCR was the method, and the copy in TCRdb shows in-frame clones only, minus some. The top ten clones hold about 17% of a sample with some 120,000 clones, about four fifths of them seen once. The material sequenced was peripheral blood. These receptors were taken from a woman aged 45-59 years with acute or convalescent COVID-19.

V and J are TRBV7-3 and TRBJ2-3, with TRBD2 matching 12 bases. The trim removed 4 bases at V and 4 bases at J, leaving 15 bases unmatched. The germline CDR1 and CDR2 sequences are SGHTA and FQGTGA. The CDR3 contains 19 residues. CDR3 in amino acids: CASSSVPGEGTSGSDTQYF. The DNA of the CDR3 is TGTGCCAGCAGCTCAGTACCAGGGGAGGGGACTAGCGGGTCAGATACGCAGTATTTT.

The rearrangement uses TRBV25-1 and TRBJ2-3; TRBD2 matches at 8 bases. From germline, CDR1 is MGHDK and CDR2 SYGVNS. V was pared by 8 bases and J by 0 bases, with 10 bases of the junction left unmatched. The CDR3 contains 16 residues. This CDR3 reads CASANAQRGSTDTQYF. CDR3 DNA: TGTGCCAGCGCTAATGCGCAGCGGGGGAGCACAGATACGCAGTATTTT.